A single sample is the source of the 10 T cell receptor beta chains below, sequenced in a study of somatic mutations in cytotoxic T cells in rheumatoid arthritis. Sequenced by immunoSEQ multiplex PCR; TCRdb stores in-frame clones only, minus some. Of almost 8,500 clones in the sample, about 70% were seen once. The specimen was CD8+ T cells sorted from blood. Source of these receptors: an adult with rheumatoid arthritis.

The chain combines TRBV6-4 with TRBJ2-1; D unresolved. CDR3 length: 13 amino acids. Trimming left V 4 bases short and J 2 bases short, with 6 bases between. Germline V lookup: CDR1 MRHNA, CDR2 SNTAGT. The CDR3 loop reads CASSASPYNEQFF. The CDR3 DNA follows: TGTGCCAGCAGTGCGTCGCCCTACAATGAGCAGTTCTTC.

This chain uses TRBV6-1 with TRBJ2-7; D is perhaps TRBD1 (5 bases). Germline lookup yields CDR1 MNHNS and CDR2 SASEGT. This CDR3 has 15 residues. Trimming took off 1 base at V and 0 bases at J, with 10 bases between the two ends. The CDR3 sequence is CASSEETASSYEQYF. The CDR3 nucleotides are TGTGCCAGCAGTGAAGAGACAGCCTCCTCCTACGAGCAGTACTTC.

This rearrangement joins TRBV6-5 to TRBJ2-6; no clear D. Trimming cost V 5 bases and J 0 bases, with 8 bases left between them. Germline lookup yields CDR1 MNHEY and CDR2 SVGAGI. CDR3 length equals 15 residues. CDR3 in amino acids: CASSLFRSGANVLTF. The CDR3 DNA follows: TGTGCCAGCAGTCTTTTCCGCTCTGGGGCCAACGTCCTGACTTTC.

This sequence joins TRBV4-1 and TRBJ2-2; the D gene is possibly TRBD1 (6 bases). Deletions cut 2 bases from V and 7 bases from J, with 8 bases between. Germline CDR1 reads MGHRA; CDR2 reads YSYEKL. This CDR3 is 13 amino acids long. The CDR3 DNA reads TGCGCCAGCAGCCAATCCAGGGGCGGGGAGCTGTTTTTT. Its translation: CASSQSRGGELFF.

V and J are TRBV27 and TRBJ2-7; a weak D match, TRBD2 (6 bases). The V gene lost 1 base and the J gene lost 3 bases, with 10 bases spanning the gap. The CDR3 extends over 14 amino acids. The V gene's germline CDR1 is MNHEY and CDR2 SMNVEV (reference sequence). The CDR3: CASSLFHGGYEQYF. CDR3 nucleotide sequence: TGTGCCAGCAGTTTATTCCACGGGGGCTACGAGCAGTACTTC.

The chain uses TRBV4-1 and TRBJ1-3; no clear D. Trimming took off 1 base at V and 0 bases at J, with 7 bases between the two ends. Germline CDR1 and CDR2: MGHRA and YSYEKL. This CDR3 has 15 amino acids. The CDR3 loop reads CASSQAGRSGNTIYF. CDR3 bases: TGCGCCAGCAGCCAAGCAGGACGCTCTGGAAACACCATATATTTT.

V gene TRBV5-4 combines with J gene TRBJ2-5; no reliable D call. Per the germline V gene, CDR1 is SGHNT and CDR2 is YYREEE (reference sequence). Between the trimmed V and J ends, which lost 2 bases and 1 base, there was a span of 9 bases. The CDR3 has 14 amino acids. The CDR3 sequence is CASSFAQTQETQYF. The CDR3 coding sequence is TGTGCCAGCAGCTTCGCGCAGACCCAAGAGACCCAGTACTTC.

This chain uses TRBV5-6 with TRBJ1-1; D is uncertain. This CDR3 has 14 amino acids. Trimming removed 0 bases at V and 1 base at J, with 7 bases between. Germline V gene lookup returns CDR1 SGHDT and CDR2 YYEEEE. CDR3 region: CASSLVYPNTEAFF. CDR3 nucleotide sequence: TGTGCCAGCAGCTTGGTTTACCCGAACACTGAAGCTTTCTTT.

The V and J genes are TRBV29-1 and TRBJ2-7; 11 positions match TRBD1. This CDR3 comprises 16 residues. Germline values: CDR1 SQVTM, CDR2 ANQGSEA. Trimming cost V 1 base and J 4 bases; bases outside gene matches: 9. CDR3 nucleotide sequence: TGCAGCGTTGAAGGAGGGGACGGGACAGGGGGGTACGAGCAGTACTTC. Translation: CSVEGGDGTGGYEQYF.

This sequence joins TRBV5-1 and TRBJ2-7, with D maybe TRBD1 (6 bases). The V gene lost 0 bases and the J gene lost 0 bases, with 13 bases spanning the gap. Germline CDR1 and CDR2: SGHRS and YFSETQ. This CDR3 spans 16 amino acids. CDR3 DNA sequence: TGCGCCAGCAGCTTGGTACAAGACAGGCACTCCTACGAGCAGTACTTC. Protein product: CASSLVQDRHSYEQYF.